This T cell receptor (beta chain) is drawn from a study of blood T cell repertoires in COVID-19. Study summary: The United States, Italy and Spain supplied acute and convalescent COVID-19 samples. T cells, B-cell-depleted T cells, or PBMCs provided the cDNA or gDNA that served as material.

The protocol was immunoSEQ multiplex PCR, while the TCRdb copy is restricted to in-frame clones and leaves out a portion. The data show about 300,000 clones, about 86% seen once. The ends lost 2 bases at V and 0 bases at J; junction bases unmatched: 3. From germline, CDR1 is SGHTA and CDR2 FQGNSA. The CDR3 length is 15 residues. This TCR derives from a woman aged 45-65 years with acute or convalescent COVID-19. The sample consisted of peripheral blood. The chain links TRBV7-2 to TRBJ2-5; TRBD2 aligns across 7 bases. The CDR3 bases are TGTGCCAGCAGCTTAATGACTAGCAACCAAGAGACCCAGTACTTC. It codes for CASSLMTSNQETQYF.